The rows below give T cell receptor beta chains drawn from one sample of a study of T cell responses to AZD1222 COVID-19 vaccine. Assay: immunoSEQ multiplex PCR; the TCRdb copy retains only in-frame clones and omits some. The sample consists of about 180,000 clones, 70% to 90% of them appearing once. The sequences come from peripheral blood, collected on day 0 of AZD1222 vaccination. These receptor sequences come from an adult in good health. Both conserved end residues are part of each CDR3. The order of the fields is clone size, J gene, V gene, D gene, CDR3 protein, CDR3 DNA. A D gene is named only where the DNA matches it firmly. Clone size is stated in some rows and not others, as once, few, many or a class when expanded.

clone_size: NA
j_call: TRBJ1-6
v_call: TRBV5-4
d_call: NA
cdr3_aa: CASSLGARDSPLHF
cdr3_nt: TGTGCCAGCAGCTTGGGGGCCAGGGACTCACCCCTCCACTTT

clone_size: NA
j_call: TRBJ1-2
v_call: TRBV27
d_call: NA
cdr3_aa: CASSLSAGTYGYTF
cdr3_nt: TGTGCCAGCAGTTTAAGCGCAGGGACCTATGGCTACACCTTC

clone_size: once
j_call: TRBJ2-7
v_call: TRBV28
d_call: NA
cdr3_aa: CASSHPPAYEQYF
cdr3_nt: TGTGCCAGCAGTCACCCCCCGGCCTACGAGCAGTACTTC

clone_size: NA
j_call: TRBJ1-2
v_call: TRBV25-1
d_call: NA
cdr3_aa: CASRRGGYGYTF
cdr3_nt: TGTGCCAGCAGGAGAGGAGGCTATGGCTACACCTTC

clone_size: NA
j_call: TRBJ2-3
v_call: TRBV7-3
d_call: NA
cdr3_aa: CASSLTHQESDTQYF
cdr3_nt: TGTGCCAGCAGCCTTACACATCAGGAGTCCGATACGCAGTATTTT

clone_size: NA
j_call: TRBJ2-1
v_call: TRBV19
d_call: TRBD2
cdr3_aa: CASSITPAGGPLNEQFF
cdr3_nt: TGTGCCAGTAGTATAACCCCAGCGGGGGGGCCTCTCAATGAGCAGTTCTTC

clone_size: NA
j_call: TRBJ1-6
v_call: TRBV6-5
d_call: NA
cdr3_aa: CASSYAGLGSPLHF
cdr3_nt: TGTGCCAGCAGTTACGCAGGGCTGGGTTCACCCCTCCACTTT

clone_size: NA
j_call: TRBJ2-1
v_call: TRBV3-1/TRBV3-2
d_call: TRBD2
cdr3_aa: CASSQGGGTYNEQFF
cdr3_nt: TGTGCCAGCAGCCAAGGCGGGGGAACCTACAATGAGCAGTTCTTC

clone_size: NA
j_call: TRBJ1-5
v_call: TRBV27
d_call: NA
cdr3_aa: CASSFSGGNQPQHF
cdr3_nt: TGTGCCAGCAGTTTTAGCGGCGGCAATCAGCCCCAGCATTTT

clone_size: NA
j_call: TRBJ1-3
v_call: TRBV28
d_call: NA
cdr3_aa: CASSPTLESGNTIYF
cdr3_nt: TGTGCCAGCAGTCCAACCTTGGAATCGGGAAACACCATATATTTT

clone_size: once
j_call: TRBJ2-7
v_call: TRBV2
d_call: NA
cdr3_aa: CASRDPRGALYEQYF
cdr3_nt: TGTGCCAGCAGGGACCCAAGAGGGGCTCTCTACGAGCAGTACTTC

clone_size: NA
j_call: TRBJ1-2
v_call: TRBV2
d_call: NA
cdr3_aa: CASGTGSFFYGYTF
cdr3_nt: TGTGCCAGCGGGACGGGCAGCTTCTTCTATGGCTACACCTTC

clone_size: NA
j_call: TRBJ1-1
v_call: TRBV5-4
d_call: NA
cdr3_aa: CASSTQSREPLSTEAFF
cdr3_nt: TGTGCCAGCAGCACGCAATCCCGGGAACCTCTGAGCACTGAAGCTTTCTTT

clone_size: few
j_call: TRBJ2-5
v_call: TRBV10-3
d_call: NA
cdr3_aa: CASQGGLPKTQYF
cdr3_nt: TGTGCCAGCCAGGGTGGGCTGCCAAAGACCCAGTACTTC

clone_size: NA
j_call: TRBJ2-6
v_call: TRBV18
d_call: TRBD1
cdr3_aa: CASSPVGGRGHGANVLTF
cdr3_nt: TGTGCCAGCTCACCAGTCGGAGGCAGGGGGCATGGGGCCAACGTCCTGACTTTC

clone_size: NA
j_call: TRBJ2-3
v_call: TRBV18
d_call: TRBD1
cdr3_aa: CASSKLHSTGSLADTQYF
cdr3_nt: TGTGCCAGCTCAAAGCTCCATTCGACAGGGAGCTTGGCAGATACGCAGTATTTT

clone_size: NA
j_call: TRBJ2-2
v_call: TRBV5-1
d_call: NA
cdr3_aa: CASSLVRTGTGELFF
cdr3_nt: TGCGCCAGCAGCTTGGTTCGGACTGGCACCGGGGAGCTGTTTTTT

clone_size: NA
j_call: TRBJ2-3
v_call: TRBV3-1/TRBV3-2
d_call: TRBD2
cdr3_aa: CASSQVGPGLAGGTDTQYF
cdr3_nt: TGTGCCAGCAGCCAAGTCGGACCGGGGCTAGCGGGGGGGACAGATACGCAGTATTTT

clone_size: NA
j_call: TRBJ2-7
v_call: TRBV6-5
d_call: NA
cdr3_aa: CASSPGSVSYEQYF
cdr3_nt: TGTGCCAGCAGTCCGGGGTCCGTCTCCTACGAGCAGTACTTC

clone_size: NA
j_call: TRBJ2-5
v_call: TRBV5-4
d_call: NA
cdr3_aa: CASSLDVRRTQETQYF
cdr3_nt: TGTGCCAGCAGCTTGGATGTACGGCGGACTCAAGAGACCCAGTACTTC